This TCR beta chain was retrieved from a study of T cell repertoires in cytomegalovirus infection. Study-level information: Indicated by public TCR beta signatures were CMV infection and matching HLA type.

The CDR3 length is 14 residues. V gave up 2 bases and J gave up 6 bases, with 13 bases separating them. CDR1 SGHTA and CDR2 FQGNSA come from the germline V gene. TCRdb reanalysed the reads using MiXCR and keeps one entry per CDR3 protein. The sample holds 740,000 or so distinct CDR3 sequences, about a third seen once. Material for sequencing was PBMCs. This receptor was identified in a human donor in good health (CMV status not recorded). Some clones in this sample may be carry-over from other donors' samples. This chain uses TRBV7-2 with TRBJ1-2; tentatively, D is TRBD1 (5 bases). CDR3 amino acids: CASSLNWGTDGYTF. CDR3 nucleotide sequence: TGTGCCAGCAGCTTAAATTGGGGGACCGATGGCTACACCTTC.